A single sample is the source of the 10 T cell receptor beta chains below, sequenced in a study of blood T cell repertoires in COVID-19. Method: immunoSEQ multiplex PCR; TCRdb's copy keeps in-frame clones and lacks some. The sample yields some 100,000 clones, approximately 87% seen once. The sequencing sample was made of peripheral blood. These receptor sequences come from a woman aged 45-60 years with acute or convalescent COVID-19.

The CDR3 region has the DNA TGTGCCAGCAGCTTAAGGGGGACAAATACTATCTCTGGGGCCAACGTCCTGACTTTC. Protein product: CASSLRGTNTISGANVLTF. The rearrangement links TRBV7-8 to TRBJ2-6, with TRBD1 as a possible D gene (6 bases). The V gene's germline CDR1 is SGHVS and CDR2 FQNEAQ. This CDR3 comprises 19 residues. V lost 2 bases to trimming and J lost 0 bases, with 17 bases between them.

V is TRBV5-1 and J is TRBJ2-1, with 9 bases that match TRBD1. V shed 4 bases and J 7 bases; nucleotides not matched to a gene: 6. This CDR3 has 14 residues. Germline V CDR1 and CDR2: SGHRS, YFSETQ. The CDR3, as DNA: TGCGCCAGCAGCGGTACAGGGGGCGGGAATGAGCAGTTCTTC. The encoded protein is CASSGTGGGNEQFF.

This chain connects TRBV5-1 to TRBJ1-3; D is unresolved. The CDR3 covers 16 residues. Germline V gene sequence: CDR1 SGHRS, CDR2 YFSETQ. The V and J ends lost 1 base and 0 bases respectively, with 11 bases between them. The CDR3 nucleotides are TGCGCCAGCAGCTTGCTGGCAGTTCGCTCTGGAAACACCATATATTTT. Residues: CASSLLAVRSGNTIYF.

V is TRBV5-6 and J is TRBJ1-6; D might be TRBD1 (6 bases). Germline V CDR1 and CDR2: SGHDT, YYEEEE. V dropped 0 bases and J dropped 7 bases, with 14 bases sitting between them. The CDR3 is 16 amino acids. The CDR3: CASSLGAAGTNSPLHF. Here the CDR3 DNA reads TGTGCCAGCAGCTTGGGGGCGGCAGGGACAAATTCACCCCTCCACTTT. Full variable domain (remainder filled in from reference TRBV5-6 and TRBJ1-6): DAGVTQSPTHLIKTRGQQVTLRCSPKSGHDTVSWYQQALGQGPQFIFQYYEEEERQRGNFPDRFSGHQFPNYSSELNVNALLLGDSALYLCASSLGAAGTNSPLHFGNGTRLTVT.

The CDR3 nucleotides are TGTGCCAGCAGAGAGAGCTCTGGGGCCAACGTCCTGACTTTC. This sequence encodes CASRESSGANVLTF. This sequence joins TRBV2 and TRBJ2-6; D is uncertain. The CDR3 spans 14 residues. Per germline, CDR1 SNHLY and CDR2 FYNNEI. The V gene lost 6 bases and the J gene lost 0 bases, with 6 bases spanning the gap.

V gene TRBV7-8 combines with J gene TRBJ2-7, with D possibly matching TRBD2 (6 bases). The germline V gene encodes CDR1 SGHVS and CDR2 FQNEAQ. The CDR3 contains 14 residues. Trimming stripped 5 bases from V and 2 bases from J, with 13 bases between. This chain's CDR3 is CASSRGGRTYEQYF. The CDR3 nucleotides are TGTGCCAGCAGCCGTGGAGGGCGAACCTACGAGCAGTACTTC.

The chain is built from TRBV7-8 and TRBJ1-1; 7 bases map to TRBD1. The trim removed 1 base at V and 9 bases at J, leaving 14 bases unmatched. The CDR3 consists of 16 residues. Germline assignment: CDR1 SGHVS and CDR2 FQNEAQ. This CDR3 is CASSLGDVGQLVKAFF. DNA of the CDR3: TGTGCCAGCAGCTTAGGTGATGTGGGACAGCTAGTTAAAGCTTTCTTT.

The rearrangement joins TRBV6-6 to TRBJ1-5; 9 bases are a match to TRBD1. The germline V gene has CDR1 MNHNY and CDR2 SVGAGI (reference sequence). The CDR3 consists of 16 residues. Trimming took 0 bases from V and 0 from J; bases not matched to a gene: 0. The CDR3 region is CASSYSGQGSNQPQHF. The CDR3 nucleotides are TGTGCCAGCAGTTACTCGGGACAGGGTAGCAATCAGCCCCAGCATTTT.

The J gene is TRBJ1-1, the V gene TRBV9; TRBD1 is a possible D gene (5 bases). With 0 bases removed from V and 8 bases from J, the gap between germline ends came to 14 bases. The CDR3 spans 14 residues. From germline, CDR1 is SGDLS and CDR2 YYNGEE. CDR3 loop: CASSVEFGRGEAFF. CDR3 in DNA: TGTGCCAGCAGCGTAGAATTCGGTAGGGGAGAAGCTTTCTTT.

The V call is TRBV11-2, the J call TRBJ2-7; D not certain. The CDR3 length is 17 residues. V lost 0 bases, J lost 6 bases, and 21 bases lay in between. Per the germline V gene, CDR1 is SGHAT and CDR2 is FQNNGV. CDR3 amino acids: CASSLDLSAATRGEQYF. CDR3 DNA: TGTGCCAGCAGCTTAGATCTCTCGGCGGCTACAAGAGGCGAGCAGTACTTC.